A selection of T cell receptor beta chains follows, all from one sample in a study of blood T cell repertoires in COVID-19. Measured with immunoSEQ multiplex PCR; TCRdb has only the in-frame clones, and not every one. The table records more than 70,000 clones, 65% to 90% of them present only once. Material: peripheral blood. These receptors originate from a man aged 60-69 years with acute or convalescent COVID-19. Both conserved end residues are part of each CDR3. The D gene is left open where the match is weak.

V,D,CDR3
TRBV11-2,NA,CASSLTGYSNQPQHF
TRBV6-5,TRBD1,CASHGTVSNQPQHF
TRBV7-6,TRBD2,CASSPTATSGRAGTGELFF
TRBV7-9,NA,CASSPSQVTYGYTF
TRBV28,TRBD1,CASSFGPGQYYEQYF
TRBV18,TRBD1,CASSPPGTGANYGYTF
TRBV9,TRBD2,CASSLKDPAGGTNTGELFF
TRBV5-1,NA,CASSFTGTPDQPQHF
TRBV6-1,TRBD1,CASSYKTGGIEAFF
TRBV4-3,TRBD2,CASSQGGGVANTGELFF
TRBV29-1,TRBD1,CSVGAGQGIYEQYF
TRBV2,TRBD2,CASSLAGGRGEQFF
TRBV19,TRBD1,CASSIGTGREQYF
TRBV10-2,TRBD1,CASSRQGGAGNTIYF
TRBV6-2/TRBV6-3,TRBD1,CASSYTGERKLFF
TRBV2,NA,CASKRANTDTQYF
TRBV3-1/TRBV3-2,TRBD2,CASSRTSGPMNTGELFF
TRBV7-6,TRBD1,CASSSDRTGKDTEAFF
TRBV11-3,TRBD2,CASSQTAGGTGELFF
TRBV6-4,TRBD1,CASSDSAGQGILKGYTF
TRBV19,NA,CASRRNTIYF
TRBV11-1,NA,CASSLRRPTGAEAFF
TRBV5-6,TRBD2,CASAGGGSSYNEQFF
TRBV11-1,TRBD2,CASSTSSGSFNEQFF
TRBV7-2,NA,CASSLDGPMVTEAFF
TRBV11-3,TRBD2,CASSSRGTSGYNEQFF
TRBV3-1/TRBV3-2,NA,CASSQDVAQAAYGYTF
TRBV7-2,TRBD1,CASGLDRAAGYTF
TRBV11-2,TRBD2,CASSRLAGAPQGQYF
TRBV5-6,NA,CASSVGQINSPLHF
TRBV5-1,NA,CASSLTVANTGELFF
TRBV28,TRBD1,CASSLSSGTGGFGYTF
TRBV2,TRBD2,CASSGPTTSGRLYEQYF
TRBV5-1,NA,CASSADYEQYF
TRBV6-5,TRBD1,CASSYFLPGTGTEAFF